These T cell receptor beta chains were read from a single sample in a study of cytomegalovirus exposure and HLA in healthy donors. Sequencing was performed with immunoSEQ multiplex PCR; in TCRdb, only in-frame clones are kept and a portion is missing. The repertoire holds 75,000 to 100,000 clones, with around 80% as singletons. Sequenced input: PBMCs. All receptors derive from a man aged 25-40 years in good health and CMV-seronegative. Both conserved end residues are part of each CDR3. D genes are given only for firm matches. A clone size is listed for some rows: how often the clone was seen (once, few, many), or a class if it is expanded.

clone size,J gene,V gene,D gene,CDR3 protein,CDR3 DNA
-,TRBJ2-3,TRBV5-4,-,CASSSGTTSTDTQYF,TGTGCCAGCAGCTCAGGGACAACAAGCACAGATACGCAGTATTTT
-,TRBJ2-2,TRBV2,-,CASSGRATGELFF,TGTGCCAGCAGTGGGAGAGCCACCGGGGAGCTGTTTTTT
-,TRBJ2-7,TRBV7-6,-,CASSTLTDYEQYF,TGTGCCAGCAGCACCCTAACTGACTACGAGCAGTACTTC
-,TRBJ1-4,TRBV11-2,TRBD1,CASSREDREREKLFF,TGTGCCAGCAGCCGAGAGGACAGGGAGAGGGAAAAACTGTTTTTT
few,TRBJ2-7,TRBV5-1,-,CASSSSTPGREDEQYF,TGCGCCAGCAGCTCGAGTACCCCGGGCAGGGAGGACGAGCAGTACTTC
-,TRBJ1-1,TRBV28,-,CASSVGGTNTEAFF,TGTGCCAGCAGCGTAGGGGGTACGAACACTGAAGCTTTCTTT
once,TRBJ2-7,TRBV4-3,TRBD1,CASSLKRTGGNEQYF,TGCGCCAGCAGTCTAAAAAGGACAGGGGGTAACGAGCAGTACTTC
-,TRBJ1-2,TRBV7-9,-,CASSPRGGMEGYTF,TGTGCCAGCAGCCCCCGGGGGGGAATGGAGGGCTACACCTTC
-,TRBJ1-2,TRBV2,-,CASTLRGASGGYTF,TGTGCCAGCACTCTCCGGGGGGCATCGGGTGGCTACACCTTC
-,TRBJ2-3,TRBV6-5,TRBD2,CASRRTSGRSDTQYF,TGTGCCAGCAGGCGGACTAGCGGGAGATCAGATACGCAGTATTTT
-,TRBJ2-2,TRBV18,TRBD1,CASSHRGSTGELFF,TGTGCCAGCTCACACAGGGGTAGCACCGGGGAGCTGTTTTTT
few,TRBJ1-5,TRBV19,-,CASSIPYSNQPQHF,TGTGCCAGTAGTATCCCCTATAGCAATCAGCCCCAGCATTTT
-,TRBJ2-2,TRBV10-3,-,CAIRTFLNTGELFF,TGTGCCATCCGTACATTTCTTAACACCGGGGAGCTGTTTTTT
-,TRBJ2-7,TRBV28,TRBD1,CASSPTGGYEQYF,TGTGCCAGCAGCCCGACAGGGGGCTACGAGCAGTACTTC
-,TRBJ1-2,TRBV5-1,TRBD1,CASSSGTGFGYTF,TGCGCCAGCAGCAGCGGGACAGGGTTTGGCTACACCTTC
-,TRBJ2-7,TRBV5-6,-,CASSTDQGLFYEQYF,TGTGCCAGCAGCACAGACCAGGGACTGTTCTACGAGCAGTACTTC
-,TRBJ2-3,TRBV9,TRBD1,CASSVGTGSGTDTQYF,TGTGCCAGCAGCGTAGGGACAGGGAGTGGCACAGATACGCAGTATTTT
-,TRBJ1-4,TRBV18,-,CASSPTASGTNEKLFF,TGTGCCAGCTCACCAACAGCATCGGGGACTAATGAAAAACTGTTTTTT
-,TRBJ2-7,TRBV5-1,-,CASSLGTRRYF,TGCGCCAGCAGCTTGGGGACACGACGGTACTTC
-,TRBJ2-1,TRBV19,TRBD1,CASSMTGKGANEQFF,TGTGCCAGTAGTATGACAGGGAAGGGTGCTAATGAGCAGTTCTTC
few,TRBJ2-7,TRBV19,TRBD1,CASSILGTGGYEQYF,TGTGCCAGTAGTATTCTGGGGACAGGGGGCTACGAGCAGTACTTC
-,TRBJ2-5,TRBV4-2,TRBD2,CASSQGGGLAGAETQYF,TGTGCCAGCAGCCAAGGAGGAGGACTAGCGGGAGCAGAGACCCAGTACTTC
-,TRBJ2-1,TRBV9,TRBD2,CASSGRLAGGNYNEQFF,TGTGCCAGCAGCGGCCGACTAGCGGGGGGGAACTACAATGAGCAGTTCTTC
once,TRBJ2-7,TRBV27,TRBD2,CASRLAGAFDEQYF,TGTGCCAGCAGGCTAGCGGGAGCCTTCGACGAGCAGTACTTC
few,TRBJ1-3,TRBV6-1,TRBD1,CAGASGGKGYTIYF,TGTGCCGGAGCCTCAGGGGGTAAAGGATACACCATATATTTT
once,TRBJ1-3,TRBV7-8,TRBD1,CASSLGTANSGNTIYF,TGTGCCAGCAGCTTGGGGACAGCAAACTCTGGAAACACCATATATTTT
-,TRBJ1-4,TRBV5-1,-,CASSSQGGTNEKLFF,TGCGCCAGCAGCAGCCAGGGCGGAACTAATGAAAAACTGTTTTTT
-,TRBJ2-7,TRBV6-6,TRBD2,CASSYSPTSGEEQYF,TGTGCCAGCAGTTACTCCCCGACTAGCGGGGAGGAGCAGTACTTC
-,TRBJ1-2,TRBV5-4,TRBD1,CASSLAGRGRVGYTF,TGTGCCAGCAGCCTCGCGGGCAGGGGGCGTGTTGGCTACACCTTC
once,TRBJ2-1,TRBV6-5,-,CASRSRQGAYNEQFF,TGTGCCAGCAGGTCGCGGCAAGGGGCCTACAATGAGCAGTTCTTC
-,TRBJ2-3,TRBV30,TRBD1,CAWSPGQPTDTQYF,TGTGCCTGGAGTCCGGGACAGCCCACAGATACGCAGTATTTT
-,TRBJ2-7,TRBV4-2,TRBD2,CASSQVSSGGLYEQYF,TGTGCCAGCAGCCAAGTTTCTAGCGGGGGCCTCTACGAGCAGTACTTC
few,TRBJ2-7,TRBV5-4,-,CASSSRGRGEQYF,TGTGCCAGCAGCTCCCGGGGTAGAGGGGAGCAGTACTTC
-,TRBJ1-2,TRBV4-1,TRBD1,CASSQGSGTGNGYTF,TGCGCCAGCAGCCAAGGATCCGGGACAGGGAACGGCTACACCTTC
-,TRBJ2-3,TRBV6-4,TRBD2,CASSDTGGSTDTQYF,TGTGCCAGCAGTGATACCGGGGGGAGCACAGATACGCAGTATTTT
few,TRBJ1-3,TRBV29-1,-,CSVAPGSGNTIYF,TGCAGCGTCGCCCCAGGATCTGGAAACACCATATATTTT
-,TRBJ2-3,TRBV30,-,CAWSVRGGNTQYF,TGTGCCTGGAGTGTAAGAGGGGGTAATACGCAGTATTTT
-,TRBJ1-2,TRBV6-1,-,CASRAGTLYGYTF,TGTGCCAGCAGGGCCGGGACACTCTATGGCTACACCTTC
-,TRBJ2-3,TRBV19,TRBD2,CASSPRRGESADTQYF,TGTGCCAGTAGCCCTCGCCGGGGGGAGTCAGCAGATACGCAGTATTTT
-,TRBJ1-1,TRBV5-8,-,CASSRRGTEAFF,TGTGCCAGCAGCCGTAGGGGCACTGAAGCTTTCTTT
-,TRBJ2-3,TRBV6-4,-,CASSPTPDSPDTQYF,TGTGCCAGCAGTCCCACCCCCGACAGCCCCGATACGCAGTATTTT
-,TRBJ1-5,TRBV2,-,CASSERVLLLTGSHQPQHF,TGTGCCAGCAGTGAACGAGTTTTACTGCTCACGGGGTCGCATCAGCCCCAGCATTTT
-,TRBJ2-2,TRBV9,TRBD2,CASSVQGLESGELFF,TGTGCCAGCAGCGTACAGGGACTAGAATCCGGGGAGCTGTTTTTT
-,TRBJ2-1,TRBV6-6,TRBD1,CASSYQQGYNEQFF,TGTGCCAGCAGTTACCAACAGGGGTACAATGAGCAGTTCTTC
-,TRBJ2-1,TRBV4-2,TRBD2,CASSQDSGFRGGARSSYNEQFF,TGTGCCAGCAGCCAAGATTCCGGGTTCCGGGGGGGGGCCCGTAGCTCCTACAATGAGCAGTTCTTC
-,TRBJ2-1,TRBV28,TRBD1,CASSGMMGQGRRGEQFF,TGTGCCAGCAGTGGGATGATGGGACAGGGGAGGCGCGGTGAGCAGTTCTTC
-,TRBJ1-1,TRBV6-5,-,CASSYKDTTEAFF,TGTGCCAGCAGTTACAAGGACACCACTGAAGCTTTCTTT
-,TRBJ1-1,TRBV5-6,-,CASSFQGKNTEAFF,TGTGCCAGCAGCTTTCAGGGGAAAAACACTGAAGCTTTCTTT
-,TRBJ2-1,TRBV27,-,CASSLSLGSYNEQFF,TGTGCCAGCAGTTTATCCCTAGGGAGTTACAATGAGCAGTTCTTC
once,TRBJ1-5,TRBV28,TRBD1,CASSLRGQGGNQPQHF,TGTGCCAGCAGTCTAAGGGGACAGGGTGGCAATCAGCCCCAGCATTTT
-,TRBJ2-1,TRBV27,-,CASRPGVLGYNEQFF,TGTGCCAGCAGGCCTGGAGTTCTTGGGTACAATGAGCAGTTCTTC
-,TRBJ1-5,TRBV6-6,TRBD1,CASSYSRGQGIQPQHF,TGTGCCAGCAGTTACTCTAGGGGACAGGGTATCCAGCCCCAGCATTTT
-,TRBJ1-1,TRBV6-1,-,CASSELGRGMGTEAFF,TGTGCCAGCAGTGAACTCGGTCGGGGTATGGGCACTGAAGCTTTCTTT
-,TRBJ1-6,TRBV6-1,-,CAGGSTSNSPLHF,TGTGCCGGAGGATCGACCTCAAATTCACCCCTCCACTTT